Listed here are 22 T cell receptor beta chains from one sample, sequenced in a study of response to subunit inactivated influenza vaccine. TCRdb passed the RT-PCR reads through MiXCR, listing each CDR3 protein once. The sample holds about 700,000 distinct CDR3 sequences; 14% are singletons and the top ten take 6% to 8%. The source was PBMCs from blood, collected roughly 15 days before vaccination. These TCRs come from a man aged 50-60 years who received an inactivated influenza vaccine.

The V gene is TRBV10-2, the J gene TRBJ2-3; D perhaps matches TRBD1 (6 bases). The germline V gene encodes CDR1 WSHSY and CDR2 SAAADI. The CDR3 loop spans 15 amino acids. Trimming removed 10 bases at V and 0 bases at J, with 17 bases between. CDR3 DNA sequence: TGCGCCACCTTACAGGGTCTCTTGAGCACAGATACGCAGTATTTT. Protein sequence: CATLQGLLSTDTQYF.

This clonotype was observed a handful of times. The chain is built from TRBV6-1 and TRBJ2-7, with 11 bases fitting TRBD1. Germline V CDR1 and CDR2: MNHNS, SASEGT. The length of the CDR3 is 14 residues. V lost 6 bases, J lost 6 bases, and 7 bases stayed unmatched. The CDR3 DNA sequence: TGTGCCAGCAGACAAGGACAGGGGGCGTCCGAGCAGTACTTC. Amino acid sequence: CASRQGQGASEQYF.

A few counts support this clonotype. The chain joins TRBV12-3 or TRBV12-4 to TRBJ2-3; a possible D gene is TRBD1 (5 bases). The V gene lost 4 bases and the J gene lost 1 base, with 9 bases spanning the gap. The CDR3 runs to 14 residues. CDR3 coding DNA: TGTGCCAGCAGTTCTCTAGGGGGCACAGATACGCAGTATTTT. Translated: CASSSLGGTDTQYF.

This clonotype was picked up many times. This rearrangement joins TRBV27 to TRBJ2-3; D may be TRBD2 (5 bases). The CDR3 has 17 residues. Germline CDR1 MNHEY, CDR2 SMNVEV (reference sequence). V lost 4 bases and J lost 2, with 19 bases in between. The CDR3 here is CASSSAASRTATDTQYF. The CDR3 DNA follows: TGTGCCAGCAGTTCCGCAGCTAGCCGCACAGCCACAGATACGCAGTATTTT.

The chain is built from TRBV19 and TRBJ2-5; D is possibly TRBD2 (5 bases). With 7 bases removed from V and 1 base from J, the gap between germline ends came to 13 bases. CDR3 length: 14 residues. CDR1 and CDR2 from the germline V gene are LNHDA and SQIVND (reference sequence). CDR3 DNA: TGTGCCAGTACCAGCGGTGGGCTCCAAGAGACCCAGTACTTC. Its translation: CASTSGGLQETQYF.

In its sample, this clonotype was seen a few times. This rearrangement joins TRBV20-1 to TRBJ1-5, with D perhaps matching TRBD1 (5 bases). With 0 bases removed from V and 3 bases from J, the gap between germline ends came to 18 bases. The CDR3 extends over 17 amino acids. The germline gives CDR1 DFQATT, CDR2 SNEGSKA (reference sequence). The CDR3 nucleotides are TGCAGTGCTAGAGATTTCCCGAAGAGGGGTTACAATCAGCCCCAGCATTTT. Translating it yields CSARDFPKRGYNQPQHF.

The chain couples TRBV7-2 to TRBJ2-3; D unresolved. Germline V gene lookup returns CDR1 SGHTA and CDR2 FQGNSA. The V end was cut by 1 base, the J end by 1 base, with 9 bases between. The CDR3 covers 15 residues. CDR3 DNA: TGTGCCAGCAGCTTAGGATTCGCAGGCACAGATACGCAGTATTTT. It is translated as CASSLGFAGTDTQYF.

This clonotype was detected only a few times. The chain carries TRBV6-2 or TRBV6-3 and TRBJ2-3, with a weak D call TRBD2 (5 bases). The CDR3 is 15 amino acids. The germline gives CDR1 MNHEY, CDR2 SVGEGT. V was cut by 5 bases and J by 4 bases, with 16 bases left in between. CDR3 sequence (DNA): TGTGCCAGCAGTCCTACTAGGAACCGGGCAGATACGCAGTATTTT. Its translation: CASSPTRNRADTQYF.

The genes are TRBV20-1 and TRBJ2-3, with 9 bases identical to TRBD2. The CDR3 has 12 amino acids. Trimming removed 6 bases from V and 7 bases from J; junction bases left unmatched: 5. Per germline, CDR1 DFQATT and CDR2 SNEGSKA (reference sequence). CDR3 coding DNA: TGCAGTGCGTCAGCGGGGGGATATACGCAGTATTTT. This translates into CSASAGGYTQYF.

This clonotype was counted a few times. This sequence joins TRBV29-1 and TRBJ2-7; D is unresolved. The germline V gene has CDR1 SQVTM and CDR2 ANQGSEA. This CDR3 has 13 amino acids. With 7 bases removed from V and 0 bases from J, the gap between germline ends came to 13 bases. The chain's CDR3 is CSAEAINSYEQYF. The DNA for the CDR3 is TGCAGCGCCGAAGCAATTAACTCCTACGAGCAGTACTTC.

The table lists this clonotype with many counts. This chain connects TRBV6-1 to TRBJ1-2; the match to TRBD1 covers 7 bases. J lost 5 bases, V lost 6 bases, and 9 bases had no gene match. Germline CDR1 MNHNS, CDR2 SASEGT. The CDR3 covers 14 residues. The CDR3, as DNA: TGTGCCAGCAGACCAAAAGGACAGGATTATGGCTACACCTTC. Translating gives CASRPKGQDYGYTF.

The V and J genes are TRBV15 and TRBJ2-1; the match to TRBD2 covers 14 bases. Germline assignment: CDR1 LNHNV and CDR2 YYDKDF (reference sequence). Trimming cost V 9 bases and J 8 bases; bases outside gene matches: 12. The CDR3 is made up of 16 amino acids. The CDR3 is CATRRLAGGPVDEQFF. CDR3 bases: TGTGCCACTAGAAGACTAGCGGGGGGGCCTGTAGATGAGCAGTTCTTC.

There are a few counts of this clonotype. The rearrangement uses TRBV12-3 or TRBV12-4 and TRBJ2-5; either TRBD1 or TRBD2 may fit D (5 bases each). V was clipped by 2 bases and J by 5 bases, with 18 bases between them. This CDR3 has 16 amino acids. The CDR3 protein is CASSLYISGTAETQYF. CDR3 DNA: TGTGCCAGCAGTTTATATATTTCGGGGACCGCGGAGACCCAGTACTTC.

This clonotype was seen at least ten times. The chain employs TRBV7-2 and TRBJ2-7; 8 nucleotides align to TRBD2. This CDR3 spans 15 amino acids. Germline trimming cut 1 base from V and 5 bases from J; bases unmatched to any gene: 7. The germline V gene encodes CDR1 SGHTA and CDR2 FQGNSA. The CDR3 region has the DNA TGTGCCAGCAGCTTAGTAGGACTAGCTTCCCACGAGCAGTACTTC. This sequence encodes CASSLVGLASHEQYF.

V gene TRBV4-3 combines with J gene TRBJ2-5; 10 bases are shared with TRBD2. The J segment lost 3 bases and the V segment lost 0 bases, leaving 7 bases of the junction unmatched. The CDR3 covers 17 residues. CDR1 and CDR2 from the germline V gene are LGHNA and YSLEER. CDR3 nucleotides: TGCGCCAGCAGCCAAGATTTCCGCAGCGGGGGGGAAGAGACCCAGTACTTC. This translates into CASSQDFRSGGEETQYF.

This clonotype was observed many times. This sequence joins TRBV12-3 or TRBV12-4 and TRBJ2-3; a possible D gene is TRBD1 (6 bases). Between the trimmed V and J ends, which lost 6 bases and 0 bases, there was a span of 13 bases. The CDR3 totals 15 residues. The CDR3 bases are TGTGCCAGCAGCCCGACAGGTACCAGCACAGATACGCAGTATTTT. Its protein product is CASSPTGTSTDTQYF.

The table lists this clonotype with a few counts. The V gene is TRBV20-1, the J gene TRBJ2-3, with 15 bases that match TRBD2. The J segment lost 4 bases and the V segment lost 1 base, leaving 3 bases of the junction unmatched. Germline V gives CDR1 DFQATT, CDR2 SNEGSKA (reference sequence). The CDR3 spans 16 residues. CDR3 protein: CSARGTSGRASDTQYF. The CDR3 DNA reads TGCAGTGCTAGAGGGACTAGCGGGAGGGCGTCAGATACGCAGTATTTT.

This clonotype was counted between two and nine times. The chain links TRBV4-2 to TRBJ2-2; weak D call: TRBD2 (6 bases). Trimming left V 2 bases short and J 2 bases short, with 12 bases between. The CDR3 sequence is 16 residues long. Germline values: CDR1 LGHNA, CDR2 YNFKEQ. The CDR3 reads CASSQMASVNTGELFF. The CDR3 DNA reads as TGTGCCAGCAGCCAAATGGCTAGCGTTAACACCGGGGAGCTGTTTTTT.

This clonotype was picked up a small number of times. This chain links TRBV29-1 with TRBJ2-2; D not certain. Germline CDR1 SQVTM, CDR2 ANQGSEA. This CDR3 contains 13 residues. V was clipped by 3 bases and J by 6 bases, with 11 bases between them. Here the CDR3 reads CSVEKGRAGELFF. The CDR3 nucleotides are TGCAGCGTTGAGAAGGGTCGTGCCGGGGAGCTGTTTTTT.

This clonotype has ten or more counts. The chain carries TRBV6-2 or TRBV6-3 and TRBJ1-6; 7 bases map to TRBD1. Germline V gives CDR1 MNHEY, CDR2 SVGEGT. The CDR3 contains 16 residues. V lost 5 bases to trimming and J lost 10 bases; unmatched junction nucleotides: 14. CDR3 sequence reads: CASSVMGQTSNSPLHF. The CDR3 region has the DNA TGTGCCAGCAGTGTAATGGGACAGACCTCGAACTCACCCCTCCACTTT.

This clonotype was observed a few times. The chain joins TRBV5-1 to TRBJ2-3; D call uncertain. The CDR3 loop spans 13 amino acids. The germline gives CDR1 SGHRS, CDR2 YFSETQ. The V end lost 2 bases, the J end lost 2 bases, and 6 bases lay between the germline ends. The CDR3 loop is CASSLQPTDTQYF. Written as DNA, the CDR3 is TGCGCCAGCAGCTTACAGCCCACAGATACGCAGTATTTT.

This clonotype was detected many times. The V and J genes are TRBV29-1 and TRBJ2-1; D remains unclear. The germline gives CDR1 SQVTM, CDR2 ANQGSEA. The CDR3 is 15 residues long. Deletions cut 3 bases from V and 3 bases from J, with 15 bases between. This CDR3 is CSVEIIEFGYNEQFF. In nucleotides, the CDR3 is TGCAGCGTTGAGATTATCGAGTTTGGCTACAATGAGCAGTTCTTC.